This T cell receptor (beta chain) is from a study of blood T cell repertoires in COVID-19. For the study at large: Specimens from acute and convalescent COVID-19 originated in the United States, Italy and Spain. T cells, B-cell-depleted T cells, or PBMCs provided the cDNA or gDNA that served as material.

In the study's own analysis: How many nucleated cells were present was estimated from reference gene primer amplification. Repertoires were generated with immunoSEQ multiplex PCR, while TCRdb's copy carries only in-frame clones and drops some. The V and J calls and clone size come from that table; D and trimming were worked out from the DNA. The sample yields roughly 60,000 clones, just over 85% seen once. The V gene end was trimmed by 7 bases and the J gene end by 4 bases; junction bases not matched to a gene: 14. Germline assignment: CDR1 SGHKS and CDR2 YYEKEE (reference sequence). The CDR3 consists of 16 residues.

The sample comprised peripheral blood. The chain combines TRBV5-5 with TRBJ1-2, with 9 bases identical to TRBD1. This clonotype was sampled from a man in his forties with acute or convalescent COVID-19. CDR3 coding DNA: TGTGCCAGCGGCCGGGACAGGGAGGGCCCTATCTATGGCTACACCTTC. Amino acid sequence: CASGRDREGPIYGYTF.